This paragraph reports one TCR beta chain. Trimming removed 1 base from V and 4 bases from J, with 20 bases in between. Germline CDR1 reads SGHTS; CDR2 reads YDEGEE. The CDR3 is made up of 17 amino acids. The data were obtained in a study of cytomegalovirus exposure and HLA in healthy donors. Study as a whole: Researchers previously reported finding fewer than 140 million unique TCR beta sequences from 170 million or so T cells. Early released data had about 85 million unique TCRs, all coming from HLA-typed donors.

Researchers ran the PCR with 60 Vbeta and 13 Jbeta primers. Produced via immunoSEQ multiplex PCR; TCRdb's table is partial and in-frame only. The sample carries 100,000 to 150,000 clones, about 80% recorded once. This TCR derives from a middle-aged woman in good health and CMV-seronegative. The specimen was PBMCs. The J gene is TRBJ1-1, the V gene TRBV5-8; maybe TRBD1 (6 bases). This CDR3 reads CASSLSGGSGGATEAFF. The CDR3 region has the DNA TGTGCCAGCAGCTTGAGTGGGGGGAGTGGGGGGGCCACTGAAGCTTTCTTT.